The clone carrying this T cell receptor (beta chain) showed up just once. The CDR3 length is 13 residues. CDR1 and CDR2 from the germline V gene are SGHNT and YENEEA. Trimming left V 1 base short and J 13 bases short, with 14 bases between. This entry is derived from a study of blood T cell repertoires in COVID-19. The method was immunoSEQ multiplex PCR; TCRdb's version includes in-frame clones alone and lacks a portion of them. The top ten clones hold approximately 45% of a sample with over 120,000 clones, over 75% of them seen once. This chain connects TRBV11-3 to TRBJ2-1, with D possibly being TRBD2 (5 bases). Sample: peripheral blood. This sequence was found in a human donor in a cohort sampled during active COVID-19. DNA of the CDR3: TGTGCCAGCAGCTTAGCGGGTAGCGCGCGTCAGTTCTTC. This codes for CASSLAGSARQFF. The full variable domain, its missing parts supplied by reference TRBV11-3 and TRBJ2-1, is EAGVVQSPRYKIIEKKQPVAFWCNPISGHNTLYWYLQNLGQGPELLIRYENEEAVDDSQLPKDRFSAERLKGVDSTLKIQPAELGDSAVYLCASSLAGSARQFFGPGTRLTVL.